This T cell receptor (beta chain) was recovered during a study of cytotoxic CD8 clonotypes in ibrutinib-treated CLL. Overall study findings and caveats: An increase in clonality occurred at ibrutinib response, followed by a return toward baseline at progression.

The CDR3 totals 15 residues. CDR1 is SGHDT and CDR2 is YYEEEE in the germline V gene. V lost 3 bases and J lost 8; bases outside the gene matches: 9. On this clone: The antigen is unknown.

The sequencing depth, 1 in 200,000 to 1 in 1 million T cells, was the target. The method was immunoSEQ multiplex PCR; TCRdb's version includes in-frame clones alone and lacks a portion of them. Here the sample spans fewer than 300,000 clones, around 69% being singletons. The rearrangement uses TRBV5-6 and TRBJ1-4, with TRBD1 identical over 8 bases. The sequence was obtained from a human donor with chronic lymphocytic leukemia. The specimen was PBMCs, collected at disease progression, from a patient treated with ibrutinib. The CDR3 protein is CASSSTGQGREKLFF. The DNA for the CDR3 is TGTGCCAGCAGCTCTACAGGACAGGGTCGGGAAAAACTGTTTTTT.